Given below is one T cell receptor beta chain in context. This clone has just a few counts. It lacks a known antigen. It has no much larger one-base neighbor in the sample; base qualities were not kept. TCRbeta CDR3 regions were amplified from genomic DNA using the immunoSEQ Assay, a bias-controlled multiplex PCR. The authors processed their data as follows. The number of nucleated cells in each sample was estimated from the amplification of reference gene primers within the assay. Sequence reads were collapsed and filtered to measure the absolute abundance of every unique TCRbeta CDR3 rearrangement. For each sample, productive Simpson clonality was calculated as the square root of Simpson's diversity index across productive rearrangements. What TCRdb holds here is the immuneACCESS table cut down to in-frame rearrangements. Part of the clones is not present; checked against another copy, under half of the missing clones reflect an unresolved V gene, and the others are unexplained. The V and J calls and clone size come from that table; D and trimming were worked out from the DNA. In this sample the table shows approximately 250,000 clones, around 84% of which occur a single time. The ten largest clones take up roughly 1.4% of the sample.

V lost 5 bases and J lost 6 bases; the stretch between them is 10 bases long. The cysteine opens and the phenylalanine closes a CDR3 of 12 amino acids. The entry retains the CDR3 DNA only, 36 bases that are in frame from base 1. Reading the germline V gene (reference sequence) gives CDR1 SEHNR and CDR2 FQNEAQ. This entry belongs to a study of blood T cell repertoires in COVID-19 (dated by TCRdb to the early 2020s). Broadly, across the study: Samples from collaborators originated in the United States, Italy and Spain and spanned both the acute and convalescent phases of COVID-19. The prospective study material was composed of cDNA or gDNA derived from T cells, B-cell-depleted T cells, or PBMCs. The dataset comprised deeply sampled blood TCRbeta repertoires from subjects exposed to, actively infected with, or recovered from COVID-19. A freely available public database, intended as a resource for researchers studying the immune response to SARS-CoV-2, is where the repertoires were released. Samples were obtained from the ongoing ImmuneRACE study (first 160 participants) and from approximately 1,200 subjects provided by 6 global collaborators. The sample metadata nearly always contained a de-identified subject ID, COVID-19 status, age in years and sex. Where available, HLA class I and class II types were obtained from metadata supplied by the sample provider rather than from assay-based typing.

Samples from volunteer blood donors who had recovered from COVID-19 were contributed by a second Seattle source. Collaborating institutions collected whole blood in K2EDTA tubes following their own protocols. Collaborator samples were shipped for TCRbeta analysis as frozen whole blood, isolated PBMCs, or DNA extracted from either sample type. Study-wide findings and limitations: Clinical and demographic metadata were provided uncurated, with the amount varying by source and participant.

Material: peripheral blood. The sequence is built from TRBV7-9 and TRBJ1-2; the D gene is perhaps TRBD1, on 5 matching bases. This TCR derives from a woman in her thirties or forties who had recovered from COVID-19. DNA sequence: TGTGCCAGCAGCGGACAAGGGAATGGCTACACCTTC. It translates as CASSGQGNGYTF.